This T cell receptor (beta chain) was recorded in a study of control samples from healthy donors and cancer patients. Assay: immunoSEQ multiplex PCR; the TCRdb copy retains only in-frame clones and omits some. This table has 70,000 to 95,000 clones, approximately 87% appearing once. V was cut by 6 bases and J by 5 bases, with 16 bases left in between. CDR1 SGHVS and CDR2 FQNEAQ come from the germline V gene. The length of the CDR3 is 15 residues. The sample was blood. The V call is TRBV7-8, the J call TRBJ2-2, with D perhaps matching TRBD2 (6 bases). This TCR came from a man between 45 and 60 years old in good health. CDR3 coding DNA: TGTGCCAGCAGTCATCCTCAGGAGGGGACCGGGGAGCTGTTTTTT. Residues: CASSHPQEGTGELFF.